This record covers a single T cell receptor beta chain. From germline, CDR1 is WSHSY and CDR2 SAAADI. The V gene lost 6 bases and the J gene lost 5 bases, with 13 bases spanning the gap. This CDR3 region has 14 residues. TCRdb's table, derived via immunoSEQ multiplex PCR, lists solely in-frame clones and lacks some. Altogether roughly 50,000 clones are present, about 93% being singletons, with the ten largest covering 3.5% to 4%. The data originate from a study of control samples from healthy donors and cancer patients. The sample consisted of blood. This chain connects TRBV10-2 to TRBJ2-2, with D possibly being TRBD2 (6 bases). The clonotype was recovered from a man aged 30 to 39 in good health. The CDR3 sequence: CASRLAGRTGELFF. CDR3 nucleotides: TGCGCCAGCAGACTAGCAGGACGAACCGGGGAGCTGTTTTTT.